This T cell receptor beta chain was captured by sequencing in a study of blood T cell repertoires in COVID-19. Study-level background: COVID-19 samples, acute and convalescent, were from the United States, Italy and Spain. The cDNA or gDNA used as material had been derived from T cells, B-cell-depleted T cells, or PBMCs.

V lost 5 bases to trimming and J lost 6 bases; unmatched junction nucleotides: 9. This CDR3 has 14 amino acids. Germline V gene lookup returns CDR1 SGHRS and CDR2 YFSETQ. Original analysis: Amplification from reference gene primers served as the basis for estimated nucleated cell counts. Sequenced by immunoSEQ multiplex PCR; TCRdb stores in-frame clones only, minus some. The V and J calls and clone size are taken from that table; D and trimming were inferred from the DNA. Found here are over 250,000 clones, 80% to 90% of them singletons; the top ten hold approximately 9.9%. What was sequenced was peripheral blood. The J gene is TRBJ2-7, the V gene TRBV5-1; 9 bases match TRBD1. This sequence was found in a woman in her 70s with acute or convalescent COVID-19. The CDR3 region is CASRSGTGLAEQYF. The CDR3 DNA is TGCGCCAGCAGAAGCGGGACAGGGCTAGCCGAGCAGTACTTC.